Detailed here is one T cell receptor (beta chain). Its binding antigen is unknown. Per-base qualities were not stored, and no clone one base away is much larger. TCRbeta CDR3 regions were amplified from genomic DNA using the immunoSEQ Assay, a bias-controlled multiplex PCR. The authors' analysis ran thus. Nucleated cell counts per sample were estimated from amplification of reference gene primers within the assay. Sequence reads were collapsed and filtered to measure the absolute abundance of every unique TCRbeta CDR3 rearrangement. For each sample, productive Simpson clonality was calculated by taking the square root of Simpson's diversity index across productive rearrangements. Entries here come from immuneACCESS through TCRdb and include only in-frame sequences with V and J called. Some clones fail to appear in such tables; in the studies checked, an unresolved V gene covers under half of the shortfall, and the cause of the remainder is unknown. That table furnishes V, J and clone size, whereas the DNA furnished D and trimming. Present in this sample are 250,000 or so clones, about nine tenths of which were seen just once. The ten largest clones take up 3% of the sample.

Whole blood was collected in K2EDTA tubes by collaborating institutions according to the institutions' own protocols. Collaborator samples were shipped for TCRbeta analysis as frozen whole blood, isolated PBMCs, or DNA extracted from either sample type. Inclusive of the bounding cysteine and phenylalanine, the CDR3 is 15 residues long. Only the CDR3 region is kept as DNA, spanning 45 bases read in frame from base 1. The CDR1 and CDR2 encoded by the germline V gene are SNHLY and FYNNEI. Germline trimming: 4 bases from V, 2 bases from J; junction bases outside gene matches: 6. The data were obtained in a study of blood T cell repertoires in COVID-19 (dated by TCRdb to the early 2020s). For the wider study: Collaborator samples came from the United States, Italy and Spain and covered acute and convalescent phases of COVID-19. The material from the prospective study consisted of cDNA or gDNA derived from T cells, B-cell-depleted T cells, or PBMCs. Deeply sampled blood TCRbeta repertoires from subjects exposed to, actively infected with, or recovered from COVID-19 were included in the dataset. The repertoires were released in a freely available public database intended as a resource for research on the immune response to SARS-CoV-2. Samples were obtained from the ongoing ImmuneRACE study (first 160 participants) and from about 1,300 subjects provided by 6 global collaborators. Nearly every sample came with metadata listing a de-identified subject ID, COVID-19 status, age in years and sex. Where available, HLA class I and class II types were obtained from metadata supplied by the sample provider rather than from assay-based typing. What the work shows at the level of the full study, not this receptor alone: The quantity of clinical and demographic metadata differed by source and by participant and was supplied without curation.

Sequencing used peripheral blood. Rearrangement joined TRBV2 to TRBJ2-3, with 7 bases in between that match TRBD2. This clonotype was obtained from a young woman with active or convalescent COVID-19. The nucleotide sequence reads TGTGCCAGCAGTGTTATGGGACTATCCACAGATACGCAGTATTTT. Its product reads: CASSVMGLSTDTQYF.